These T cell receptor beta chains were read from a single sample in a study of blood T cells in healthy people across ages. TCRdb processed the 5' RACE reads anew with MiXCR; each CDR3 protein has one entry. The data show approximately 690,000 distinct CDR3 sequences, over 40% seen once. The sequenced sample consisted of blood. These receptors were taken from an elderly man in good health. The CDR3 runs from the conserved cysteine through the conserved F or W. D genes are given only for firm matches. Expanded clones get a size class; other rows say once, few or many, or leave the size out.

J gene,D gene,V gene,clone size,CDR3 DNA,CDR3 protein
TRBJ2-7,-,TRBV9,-,TGTGCCAGCAGCCCTCGCAGTCCGGGACTGTACTCCTGCGAGCAGTACTTC,CASSPRSPGLYSCEQYF
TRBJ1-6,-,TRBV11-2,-,TGTGCCAGCAGCCCGCGGAATTCACCCCTCCACTTT,CASSPRNSPLHF
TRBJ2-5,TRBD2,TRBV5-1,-,TGCGCCAGCAGCTTGGGGGGACTAGCGGGGCAAGGGACCCAGTACTTC,CASSLGGLAGQGTQYF
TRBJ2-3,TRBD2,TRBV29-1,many,TGCAGCCTCCCGGGGGTAGCGGGAGGCCCCGGGACGCAGTATTTT,CSLPGVAGGPGTQYF
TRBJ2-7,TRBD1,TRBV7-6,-,TGTGCCAGCAGCTTAGCACAGGGGAACAACGAGCAGTACTTC,CASSLAQGNNEQYF
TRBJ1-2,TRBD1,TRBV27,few,TGTGCCAGCAGTTTATCCCGACAGGGCCTGGGAGTATTACGTGGCTACACCTTC,CASSLSRQGLGVLRGYTF
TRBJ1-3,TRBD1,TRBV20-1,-,TGCAGTGCTAGACGGGACAGGGGGTATCGAAACACCATATATTTT,CSARRDRGYRNTIYF
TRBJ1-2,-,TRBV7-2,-,TGTGCCAGCAGCGTAGAGGCAGGGGTGTATGGCTTCACCTTC,CASSVEAGVYGFTF
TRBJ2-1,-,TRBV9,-,TGTGCCAGCAGCGTAGCGGGACATTACAATGAGCAGTTCTTC,CASSVAGHYNEQFF
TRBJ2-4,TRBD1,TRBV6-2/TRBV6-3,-,TGTGCCAGCAGACATAACCGGGACAGGGTTGAAGTGACGCAGTACTTC,CASRHNRDRVEVTQYF
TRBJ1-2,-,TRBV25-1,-,TGTGCCAGCAGTGAACGGGGGTCTTTGGGTGGCTACACCTTC,CASSERGSLGGYTF
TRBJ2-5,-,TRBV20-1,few,TGCAGTGCTAGGTTCTTGGCAGGGGATCTAGAGACCCAGTACTTC,CSARFLAGDLETQYF
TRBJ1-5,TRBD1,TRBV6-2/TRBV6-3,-,TGTGCCAGCATTCCAAACCCGGGACAGGGTTCCAATCAGCCCCAGCATTTT,CASIPNPGQGSNQPQHF
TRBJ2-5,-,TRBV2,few,TGTGCCAGCAGTGAATGGCAGGGGATTGCGCAAGAGACCCAGTACTTC,CASSEWQGIAQETQYF
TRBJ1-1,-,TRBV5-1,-,TGCGCCAGCAGCTTGTCTAGGGTGGGCTCTAACACTGAAGCTTTCTTT,CASSLSRVGSNTEAFF
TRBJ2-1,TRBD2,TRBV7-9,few,TGTGCCAGCAGCTTATCCCTAGGCGGGAGGGGCAATGAGCAGTTCTTC,CASSLSLGGRGNEQFF
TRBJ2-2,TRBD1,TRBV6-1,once,TGTGCCAGCAGTGAAACGTACAGGGGAACCGGGGAGCTGTTTTTT,CASSETYRGTGELFF
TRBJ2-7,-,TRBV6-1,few,TGTGCCAGCAGTGAATCGGGGGTATACGAGCAGTACTTC,CASSESGVYEQYF
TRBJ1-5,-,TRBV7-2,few,TGTGCCAGCAGCTTAAACAGAGATAGCAATCAGCCCCAGCATTTT,CASSLNRDSNQPQHF
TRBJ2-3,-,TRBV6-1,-,TGTGCCAGCTCCTATTCGCGATCGAGCACAGATACGCAGTATTTT,CASSYSRSSTDTQYF
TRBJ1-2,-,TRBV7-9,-,TGTGCCAGCAGCCGGATTGAGGGATGGGAACGTGGCTACACCTTC,CASSRIEGWERGYTF
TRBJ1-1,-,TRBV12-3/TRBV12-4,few,TGTGCCAGCAGCCTGGACAGCGGCGACGTTGAAGCTTTCTTT,CASSLDSGDVEAFF
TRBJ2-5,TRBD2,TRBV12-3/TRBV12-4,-,TGTGCCAGCAGTAAACCTAGCGGGGGGGCCTCTGAGACCCAGTACTTC,CASSKPSGGASETQYF
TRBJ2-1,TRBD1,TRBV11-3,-,TGTGCCAGCAGCTTAGCCGGACAGGTTTACAATGAGCAGTTCTTC,CASSLAGQVYNEQFF
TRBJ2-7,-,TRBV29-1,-,TGCAGCGTTTCAAATGACGAGCAGTACTTC,CSVSNDEQYF
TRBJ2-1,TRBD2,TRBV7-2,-,TGTGCCAGCTTGGGGACTAGCGGGACGTTTGAGCAGTTCTTC,CASLGTSGTFEQFF
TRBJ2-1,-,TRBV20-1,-,TGCAGTGCTAGAGAACAGGTTTACAATGAGCAGTTCTTC,CSAREQVYNEQFF
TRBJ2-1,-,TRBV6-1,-,TGTGCCAGCAGTGAGCCCTACAATGAGCAGTTCTTC,CASSEPYNEQFF
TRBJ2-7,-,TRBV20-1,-,TGCAGTGCTAGAAGACGGACCTCTGACGAGCAGTACTTC,CSARRRTSDEQYF
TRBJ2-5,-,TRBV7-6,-,TGTGCCAGCAGCTTAATCGGGGCCTTCGGAGAGACCCAGTACTTC,CASSLIGAFGETQYF
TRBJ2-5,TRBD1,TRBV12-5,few,TGTGCTAGTGGTACCGGGACAGGAGAAGAGACCCAGTACTTC,CASGTGTGEETQYF
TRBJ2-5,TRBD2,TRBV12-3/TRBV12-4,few,TGTGCCAGCAGTTTCTTGGCGGGGGGTGCGGAGACCCAGTACTTC,CASSFLAGGAETQYF
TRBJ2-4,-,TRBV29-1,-,TGCAGCGTTGAAGATGCGCAGGGACTTTGGCAGTACTTC,CSVEDAQGLWQYF
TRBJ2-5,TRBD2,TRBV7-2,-,TGTGCCGGCAGCTTAGGGGGACTAGCTCCCGGGGGAGAGACCCAGTACTTC,CAGSLGGLAPGGETQYF
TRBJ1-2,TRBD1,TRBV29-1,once,TGCAGCGTTGCTCCGGGACAGGGGGGTCATGGCTACACCTTC,CSVAPGQGGHGYTF